This T cell receptor (beta chain) was found in a study of blood T cell repertoires in COVID-19. Overall study: Acute-phase and convalescent COVID-19 samples originated in the United States, Italy and Spain.

J lost 1 base, V lost 3 bases, and 12 bases had no gene match. Looked up from germline, CDR1 is MDHEN and CDR2 is SYDVKM. This CDR3 is 18 amino acids long. In the original workflow: Estimation of nucleated cell counts relied on the amplification of reference gene primers. The assay was immunoSEQ multiplex PCR, and TCRdb's table has in-frame clones only and misses some. V, J and clone size are those of that table, while D and trimming were read from the DNA. The sample lists roughly 300,000 clones; less than 85% were seen once. The V call is TRBV28, the J call TRBJ1-3; 7 bases are a match to TRBD1. The sequenced sample was peripheral blood. This TCR derives from a human donor with COVID-19, enrolled during active disease. The donor label of this sample is uncertain. The CDR3 nucleotides are TGTGCCAGCAGTTTTAACCCCCTCGACAGGGATTCTGGAAACACCATATATTTT. It yields the protein CASSFNPLDRDSGNTIYF.